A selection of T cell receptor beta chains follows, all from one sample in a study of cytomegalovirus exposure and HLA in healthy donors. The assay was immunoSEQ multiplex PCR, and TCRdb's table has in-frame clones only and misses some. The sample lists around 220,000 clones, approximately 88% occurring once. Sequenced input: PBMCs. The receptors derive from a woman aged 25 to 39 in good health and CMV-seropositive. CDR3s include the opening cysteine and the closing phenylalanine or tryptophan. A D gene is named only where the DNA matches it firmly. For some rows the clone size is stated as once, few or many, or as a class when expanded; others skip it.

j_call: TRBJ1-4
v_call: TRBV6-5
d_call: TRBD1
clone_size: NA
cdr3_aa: CASSYTDTGEDEKLFF
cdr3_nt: TGTGCCAGCAGTTACACGGATACAGGGGAGGATGAAAAACTGTTTTTT

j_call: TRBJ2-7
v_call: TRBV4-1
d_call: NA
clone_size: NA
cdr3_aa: CASSQARGGAYEQYF
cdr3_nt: TGCGCCAGCAGCCAAGCTAGAGGGGGAGCCTACGAGCAGTACTTC

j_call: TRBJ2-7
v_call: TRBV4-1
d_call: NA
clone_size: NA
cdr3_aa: CASSQGLFTEQYF
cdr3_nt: TGCGCCAGCAGCCAAGGACTTTTTACAGAGCAGTACTTC

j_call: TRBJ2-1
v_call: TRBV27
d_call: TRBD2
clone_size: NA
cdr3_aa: CASTSGRAWDEQFF
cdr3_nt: TGTGCCTCTACGTCCGGGAGGGCTTGGGATGAGCAGTTCTTC

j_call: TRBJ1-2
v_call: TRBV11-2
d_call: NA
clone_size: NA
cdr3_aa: CASRLGGSERGYTF
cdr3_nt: TGTGCCAGCAGGTTGGGCGGATCGGAACGGGGCTACACCTTC

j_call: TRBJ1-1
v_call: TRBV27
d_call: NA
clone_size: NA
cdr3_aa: CASSFLQRPGNTEAFF
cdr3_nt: TGTGCCAGCAGTTTTTTACAGCGTCCTGGGAACACTGAAGCTTTCTTT

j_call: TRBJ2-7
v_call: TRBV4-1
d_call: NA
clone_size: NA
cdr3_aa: CASRRSGSSYEQYF
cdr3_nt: TGCGCCAGTAGACGCTCCGGGTCCTCCTACGAGCAGTACTTC

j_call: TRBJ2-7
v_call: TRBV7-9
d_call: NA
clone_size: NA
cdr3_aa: CASSPPGVYEQYF
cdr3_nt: TGTGCCAGCAGCCCCCCGGGGGTCTACGAGCAGTACTTC

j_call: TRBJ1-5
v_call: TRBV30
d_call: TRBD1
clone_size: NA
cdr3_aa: CAWSAAAGGAMGNQPQHF
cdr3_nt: TGTGCCTGGAGTGCAGCCGCAGGGGGCGCCATGGGCAATCAGCCCCAGCATTTT

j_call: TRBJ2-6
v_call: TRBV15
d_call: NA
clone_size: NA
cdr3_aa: CATSRDSGANVLTF
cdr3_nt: TGTGCCACCAGCAGGGACTCTGGGGCCAACGTCCTGACTTTC

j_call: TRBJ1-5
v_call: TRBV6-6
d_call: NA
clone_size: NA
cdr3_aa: CASSYDTLPPQPQHF
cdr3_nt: TGTGCCAGCAGTTACGACACTTTACCCCCTCAGCCCCAGCATTTT

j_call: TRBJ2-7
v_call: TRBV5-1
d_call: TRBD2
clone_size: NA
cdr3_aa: CASSSPLAGGSYEQYF
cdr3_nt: TGCGCCAGCAGCTCACCACTAGCGGGAGGATCCTACGAGCAGTACTTC

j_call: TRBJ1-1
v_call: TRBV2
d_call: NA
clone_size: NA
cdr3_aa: CASSEGRVQQAAFF
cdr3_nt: TGTGCCAGCAGTGAAGGCAGGGTCCAGCAGGCAGCTTTCTTT

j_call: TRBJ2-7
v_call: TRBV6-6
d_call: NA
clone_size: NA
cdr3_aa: CASRLGLQTYEQYF
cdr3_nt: TGTGCCAGCAGATTGGGACTTCAGACCTACGAGCAGTACTTC

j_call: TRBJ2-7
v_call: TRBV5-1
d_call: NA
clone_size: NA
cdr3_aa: CASRFLRDYEQYF
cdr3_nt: TGCGCCAGTAGATTTCTCCGGGACTACGAGCAGTACTTC

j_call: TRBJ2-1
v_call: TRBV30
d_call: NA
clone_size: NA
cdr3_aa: CAWSYSYNEQFF
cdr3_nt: TGTGCCTGGAGTTACAGCTACAATGAGCAGTTCTTC

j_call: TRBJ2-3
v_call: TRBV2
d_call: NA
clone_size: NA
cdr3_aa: CASSEEVRPIRRDTQYF
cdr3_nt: TGTGCCAGCAGTGAAGAGGTTCGGCCCATCCGGAGAGATACGCAGTATTTT

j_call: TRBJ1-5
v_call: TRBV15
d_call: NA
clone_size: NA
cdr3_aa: CATSRTGSGNQPQHF
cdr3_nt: TGTGCCACCAGCAGAACAGGGTCGGGCAATCAGCCCCAGCATTTT

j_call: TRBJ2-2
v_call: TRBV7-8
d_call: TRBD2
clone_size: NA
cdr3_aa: CASSFGLAGGGTGELFF
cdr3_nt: TGTGCCAGCAGCTTCGGACTAGCGGGAGGTGGGACCGGGGAGCTGTTTTTT

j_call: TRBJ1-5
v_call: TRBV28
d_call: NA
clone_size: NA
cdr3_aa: CASSLWAIDSNQPQHF
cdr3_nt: TGTGCCAGCAGTTTATGGGCAATTGATAGCAATCAGCCCCAGCATTTT

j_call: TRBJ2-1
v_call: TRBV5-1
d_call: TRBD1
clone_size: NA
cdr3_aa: CASSLGQGGDEQFF
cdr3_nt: TGCGCCAGCAGCTTGGGACAGGGTGGGGATGAGCAGTTCTTC

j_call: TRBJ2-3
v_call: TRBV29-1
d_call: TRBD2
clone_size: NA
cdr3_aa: CSVESSTGLAVQGTQYF
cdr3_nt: TGCAGCGTTGAATCCAGTACGGGACTAGCTGTTCAGGGTACGCAGTATTTT

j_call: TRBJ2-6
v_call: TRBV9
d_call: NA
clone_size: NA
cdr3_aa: CASGSGANVLTF
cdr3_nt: TGTGCCAGCGGTAGTGGGGCCAACGTCCTGACTTTC

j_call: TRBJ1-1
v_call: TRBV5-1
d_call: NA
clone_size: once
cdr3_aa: CASSAGLNTEAFF
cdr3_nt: TGCGCCAGCAGCGCGGGACTGAACACTGAAGCTTTCTTT

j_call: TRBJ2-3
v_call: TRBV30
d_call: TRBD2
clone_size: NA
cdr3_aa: CASSGRDTQYF
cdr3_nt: TGTGCCTCTAGCGGGAGAGATACGCAGTATTTT

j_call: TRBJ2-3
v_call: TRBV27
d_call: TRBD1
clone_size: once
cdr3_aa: CASSLTVTGTPDTQYF
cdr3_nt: TGTGCCAGCAGTTTAACAGTGACAGGGACCCCAGATACGCAGTATTTT